The clone carrying this T cell receptor beta chain came up many times. TCRdb ran MiXCR on the 5' RACE reads and lists one entry per CDR3 protein. The sample shows approximately 82,000 distinct CDR3 sequences, less than 15% of them seen only once. This specimen belongs to a study of neurological immune-mediated disorders. Germline CDR1 reads SGHRS; CDR2 reads YFSETQ. The germline V and J ends were trimmed by 4 bases and 1 base, with 9 bases remaining between them. The CDR3 totals 14 residues. Sample time point: longitudinal time-point 2. Sequenced sample: PBMCs. V gene TRBV5-1 combines with J gene TRBJ2-1; no clear D gene. The receptor's source is a female donor with HTLV-1-associated myelopathy (HAM/TSP). This CDR3 reads CASSISTSYNEQFF. Here the CDR3 DNA reads TGCGCCAGCAGCATTAGTACGTCCTACAATGAGCAGTTCTTC. The complete variable domain, with remaining parts taken from reference TRBV5-1 and TRBJ2-1, reads KAGVTQTPRYLIKTRGQQVTLSCSPISGHRSVSWYQQTPGQGLQFLFEYFSETQRNKGNFPGRFSGRQFSNSRSEMNVSTLELGDSALYLCASSISTSYNEQFFGPGTRLTVL.